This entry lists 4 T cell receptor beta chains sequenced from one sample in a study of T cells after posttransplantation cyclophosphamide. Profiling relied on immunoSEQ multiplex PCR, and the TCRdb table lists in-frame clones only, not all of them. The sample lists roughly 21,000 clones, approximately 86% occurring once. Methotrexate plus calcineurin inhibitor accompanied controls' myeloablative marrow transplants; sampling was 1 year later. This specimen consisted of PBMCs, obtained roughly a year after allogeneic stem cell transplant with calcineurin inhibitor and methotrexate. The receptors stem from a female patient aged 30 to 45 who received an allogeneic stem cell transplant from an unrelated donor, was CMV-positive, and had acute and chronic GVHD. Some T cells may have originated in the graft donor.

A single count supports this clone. DNA of the CDR3: TGTGCCAGCAGCGTCCGACTAGCGGGGGCCGGGGAGCTGTTTTTT. Protein product: CASSVRLAGAGELFF. The V call is TRBV9, the J call TRBJ2-2, with 12 bases matching TRBD2. The J segment lost 6 bases and the V segment lost 2 bases, leaving 2 bases of the junction unmatched. Germline CDR1 SGDLS, CDR2 YYNGEE. The CDR3 is made up of 15 amino acids. The variable domain in full, with the rest retrieved from reference TRBV9 and TRBJ2-2, is DSGVTQTPKHLITATGQRVTLRCSPRSGDLSVYWYQQSLDQGLQFLIQYYNGEERAKGNILERFSAQQFPDLHSELNLSSLELGDSALYFCASSVRLAGAGELFFGEGSRLTVL.

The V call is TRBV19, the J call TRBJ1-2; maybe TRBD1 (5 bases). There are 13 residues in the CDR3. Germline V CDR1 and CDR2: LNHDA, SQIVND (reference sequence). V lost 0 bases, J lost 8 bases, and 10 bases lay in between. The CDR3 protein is CASSIEGDRGYTF. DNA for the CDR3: TGTGCCAGTAGTATAGAAGGGGATCGGGGCTACACCTTC.

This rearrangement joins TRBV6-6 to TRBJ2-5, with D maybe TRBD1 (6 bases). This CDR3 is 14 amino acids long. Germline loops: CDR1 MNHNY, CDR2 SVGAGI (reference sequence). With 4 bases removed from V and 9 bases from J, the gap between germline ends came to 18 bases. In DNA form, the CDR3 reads TGTGCCAGCAGTTCCAGAAGGGGGTTAGTGGCCCAGTACTTC. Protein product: CASSSRRGLVAQYF.

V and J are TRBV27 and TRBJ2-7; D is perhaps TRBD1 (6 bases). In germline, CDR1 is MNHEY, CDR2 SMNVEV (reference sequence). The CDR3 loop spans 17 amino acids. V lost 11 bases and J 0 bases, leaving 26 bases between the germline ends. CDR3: CASPGTHLKVGSYEQYF. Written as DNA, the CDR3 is TGTGCCTCACCCGGGACACACCTAAAAGTGGGCTCCTACGAGCAGTACTTC.